Here is one T cell receptor (beta chain) with its context. The data were taken from a study of blood T cell repertoires in COVID-19. Study details: In each case, the material was cDNA or gDNA derived from T cells, B-cell-depleted T cells, or PBMCs.

Recruitment covered fewer than 25 US areas and drew participants whose ages spanned about 18 to 89 years. Cohort placement rested on clinical history that participants reported themselves. In the authors' methods: From reference gene primer amplification, estimates of nucleated cell counts were derived. Generated by immunoSEQ multiplex PCR, the TCRdb table keeps only in-frame clones and is missing some. That table is the source of V, J and clone size, and D and trimming were worked out from the DNA. The sample contains 200,000 to 250,000 clones, about 84% of which appear only once. The receptor's source is a man in his 60s who had recovered from COVID-19. The sequenced sample was PBMCs or T cells enriched from blood (not recorded which).

DNA for the CDR3: TGCGCCAGCAGCTTAGATTACTCCGGAAACACCATATATTTT. Its protein is CASSLDYSGNTIYF. The chain is built from TRBV5-1 and TRBJ1-3; D unclear. The V and J ends lost 2 bases and 4 bases respectively, with 10 bases between them. Germline V gene lookup returns CDR1 SGHRS and CDR2 YFSETQ. There are 14 residues in the CDR3.